One sample yielded the 18 T cell receptor beta chains listed below, sequenced in a study of shared clonotypes between healthy human individuals. Naive CD8 cells lacked CD45RO and underwent positive selection for CCR7, leaving out terminally differentiated effector memory CD45RA+ cells. Clones were sequenced by immunoSEQ multiplex PCR, and TCRdb holds only the in-frame ones, with some missing. The sample consists of about 2.2 million clones, about 93% of them appearing once. Sequences were obtained from naive CD8+ T cells from PBMCs. The receptors come from a man aged 18 to 35 in good health. Some clones in this sample may be carry-over from other donors' samples.

The chain has TRBV7-9 and TRBJ2-1, with D uncertain. The CDR3 is made up of 15 amino acids. Germline loops: CDR1 SEHNR, CDR2 FQNEAQ (reference sequence). V lost 1 base to trimming and J lost 0 bases, with 7 bases between them. The CDR3: CASSLVRSSYNEQFF. The CDR3 coding sequence is TGTGCCAGCAGCTTAGTCCGGAGCTCCTACAATGAGCAGTTCTTC.

This chain links TRBV19 with TRBJ2-7; D not certain. The V gene's germline CDR1 is LNHDA and CDR2 SQIVND (reference sequence). V lost 5 bases and J 6 bases, leaving 11 bases between the germline ends. CDR3 length: 12 amino acids. Here the CDR3 reads CASSLRSGEQYF. The CDR3 DNA sequence: TGTGCCAGTAGTCTCAGGTCTGGCGAGCAGTACTTC.

The rearrangement links TRBV30 to TRBJ1-2; the D gene is possibly TRBD1 (5 bases). Germline V gives CDR1 GTSNPN, CDR2 SVGIG (reference sequence). The V end lost 0 bases, the J end lost 8 bases, and 19 bases lay between the germline ends. The CDR3 runs 15 residues. The CDR3 here is CAWSVPGRHRGGYTF. In nucleotides, the CDR3 is TGTGCCTGGAGTGTACCGGGTCGGCATAGGGGAGGCTACACCTTC.

The chain is built from TRBV4-1 and TRBJ2-7; 7 nucleotides line up with TRBD1. Germline CDR1 is MGHRA and CDR2 is YSYEKL. J lost 2 bases, V lost 0 bases, and 4 bases had no gene match. CDR3 size: 15 residues. The CDR3 DNA sequence: TGCGCCAGCAGCCAAGAAAGGGGGCCACCCTACGAGCAGTACTTC. This sequence encodes CASSQERGPPYEQYF.

This rearrangement joins TRBV7-9 to TRBJ1-4; 7 bases agree with TRBD1. The V gene's germline CDR1 is SEHNR and CDR2 FQNEAQ (reference sequence). V gave up 2 bases and J gave up 2 bases; unmatched junction bases: 5. CDR3 length equals 16 residues. This chain's CDR3 is CASSLTGEGTNEKLFF. In DNA, the CDR3 is TGTGCCAGCAGCTTAACAGGGGAGGGCACTAATGAAAAACTGTTTTTT.

The chain recombines TRBV9 with TRBJ2-7; D perhaps matches TRBD2 (6 bases). The CDR3 is made up of 14 amino acids. The V end was cut by 3 bases, the J end by 3 bases, with 13 bases between. Germline CDR1 and CDR2: SGDLS and YYNGEE. The CDR3 here is CASSAGLALYEQYF. CDR3 bases: TGTGCCAGCAGCGCGGGACTCGCCCTCTACGAGCAGTACTTC. The variable domain in full, completed from reference TRBV9 and TRBJ2-7, reads DSGVTQTPKHLITATGQRVTLRCSPRSGDLSVYWYQQSLDQGLQFLIQYYNGEERAKGNILERFSAQQFPDLHSELNLSSLELGDSALYFCASSAGLALYEQYFGPGTRLTVT.

The CDR3 spells CASSIVSGLNQETQYF. CDR3 sequence (DNA): TGTGCCAGTAGTATTGTGTCCGGGTTGAATCAAGAGACCCAGTACTTC. The chain employs TRBV19 and TRBJ2-5, with unresolved D. V dropped 3 bases and J dropped 2 bases, with 16 bases sitting between them. The V gene's germline CDR1 is LNHDA and CDR2 SQIVND (reference sequence). The CDR3 totals 16 residues.

The chain recombines TRBV7-9 with TRBJ1-4, with unresolved D. CDR3 length equals 13 residues. The germline CDR1 and CDR2 sequences are SEHNR and FQNEAQ (reference sequence). The V and J ends lost 1 base and 9 bases respectively, with 9 bases between them. CDR3 sequence reads: CASSLDRSQKLFF. The CDR3 bases are TGTGCCAGCAGCTTAGACCGTTCGCAAAAACTGTTTTTT.

This clone was detected only a few times. This chain joins TRBV28 and TRBJ1-5; D not certain. Germline assignment: CDR1 MDHEN and CDR2 SYDVKM. V dropped 3 bases and J dropped 3 bases, with 12 bases sitting between them. This CDR3 contains 15 residues. CDR3 in amino acids: CASSFVSANNQPQHF. The CDR3, as DNA: TGTGCCAGCAGTTTTGTTTCCGCGAACAATCAGCCCCAGCATTTT.

The genes are TRBV28 and TRBJ2-3; the D is unclear. The V gene lost 5 bases and the J gene lost 7 bases, with 7 bases spanning the gap. The CDR3 has 11 amino acids. CDR1 and CDR2 from the germline V gene are MDHEN and SYDVKM. CDR3 sequence (DNA): TGTGCCAGCAGTGCATGGAATACGCAGTATTTT. Encoded protein: CASSAWNTQYF.

The rearrangement joins TRBV15 to TRBJ2-5; 9 nucleotides agree with TRBD2. The germline V gene has CDR1 LNHNV and CDR2 YYDKDF (reference sequence). The J segment lost 5 bases and the V segment lost 4 bases, leaving 11 bases of the junction unmatched. The CDR3 is 16 residues long. The CDR3 coding sequence is TGTGCCACCAGCAATAGGACTAGCGCGTATAGGGAGACCCAGTACTTC. Translation gives CATSNRTSAYRETQYF. Drawing the rest from reference TRBV15 and TRBJ2-5, the complete variable domain is DAMVIQNPRYQVTQFGKPVTLSCSQTLNHNVMYWYQQKSSQAPKLLFHYYDKDFNNEADTPDNFQSRRPNTSFCFLDIRSPGLGDTAMYLCATSNRTSAYRETQYFGPGTRLLVL.

The CDR3 DNA follows: TGTGCCAGCAGGGGTCAGGGAAACACTGAAGCTTTCTTT. Translating gives CASRGQGNTEAFF. The genes are TRBV27 and TRBJ1-1; a possible D gene is TRBD1 (5 bases). Trimming left V 6 bases short and J 2 bases short, with 10 bases between. CDR1 is MNHEY, CDR2 SMNVEV, per germline (reference sequence). There are 13 residues in the CDR3.

DNA of the CDR3: TGTGCCAGCAGCCTCGTGGATAGCAATCAGCCCCAGCATTTT. Its translation is CASSLVDSNQPQHF. The chain couples TRBV7-2 to TRBJ1-5; no clear D gene. Trimming cost V 5 bases and J 0 bases, with 8 bases left between them. The germline V gene encodes CDR1 SGHTA and CDR2 FQGNSA. CDR3 length: 14 amino acids.

The chain joins TRBV28 to TRBJ2-1; D perhaps matches TRBD1 (5 bases). In germline, CDR1 is MDHEN, CDR2 SYDVKM. CDR3 size: 15 residues. V lost 5 bases, J lost 4 bases, and 15 bases lay in between. CDR3: CASSPGAGQYNEQFF. The CDR3 nucleotides are TGTGCCAGCAGTCCCGGCGCAGGGCAATACAATGAGCAGTTCTTC.

The sample holds one count of this clone. This chain connects TRBV29-1 to TRBJ2-2, with 7 bases fitting TRBD2. CDR3 length: 13 amino acids. Germline trimming cut 6 bases from V and 4 bases from J; bases unmatched to any gene: 5. Germline CDR1 and CDR2: SQVTM and ANQGSEA. CDR3 amino acids: CSVLGRVTGELFF. In DNA, the CDR3 is TGCAGCGTCTTGGGGAGGGTCACCGGGGAGCTGTTTTTT.

CDR3 bases: TGTGCCAGCAGCTTGTTGGGCAGGGACCCATTCTCTGGGGCCAACGTCCTGACTTTC. This codes for CASSLLGRDPFSGANVLTF. This sequence joins TRBV5-5 and TRBJ2-6; D tentatively fits TRBD1 or TRBD2 (5 bases each). The CDR3 is 19 amino acids. Germline V gene sequence: CDR1 SGHKS, CDR2 YYEKEE (reference sequence). The V and J ends lost 1 base and 0 bases respectively, with 17 bases between them.

This clone was seen once. The chain combines TRBV6-5 with TRBJ1-2; D is possibly TRBD1 (5 bases). The CDR3 contains 15 residues. Germline V lookup: CDR1 MNHEY, CDR2 SVGAGI. Trimming removed 2 bases from V and 4 bases from J, with 14 bases in between. The CDR3 reads CASSYRREGPYGYTF. CDR3 in DNA: TGTGCCAGCAGTTACCGCCGGGAGGGGCCCTATGGCTACACCTTC.

With regard to this clone: The same CDR3 arises from other DNA sequences in this sample as well. J is TRBJ2-1 and V is TRBV20-1; no clear D. Germline-derived CDR1 and CDR2 are DFQATT and SNEGSKA (reference sequence). The CDR3 spans 11 residues. V was shortened by 1 base and J by 5 bases, with 3 bases between the two germline ends. CDR3 region: CSARADNEQFF. The CDR3 coding sequence is TGCAGTGCTAGAGCCGACAATGAGCAGTTCTTC.